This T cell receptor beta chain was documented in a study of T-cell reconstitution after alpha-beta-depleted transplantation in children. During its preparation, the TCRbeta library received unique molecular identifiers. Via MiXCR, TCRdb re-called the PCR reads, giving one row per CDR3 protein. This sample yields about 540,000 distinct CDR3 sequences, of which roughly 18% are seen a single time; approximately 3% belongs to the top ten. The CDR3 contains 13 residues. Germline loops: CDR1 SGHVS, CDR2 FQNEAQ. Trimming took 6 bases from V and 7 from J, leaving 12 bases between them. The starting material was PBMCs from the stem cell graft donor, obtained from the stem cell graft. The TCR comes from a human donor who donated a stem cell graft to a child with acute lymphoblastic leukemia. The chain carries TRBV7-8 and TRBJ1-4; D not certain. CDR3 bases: TGTGCCAGCAGATGGAGTGGAAGTGAAAAACTGTTTTTT. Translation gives CASRWSGSEKLFF.